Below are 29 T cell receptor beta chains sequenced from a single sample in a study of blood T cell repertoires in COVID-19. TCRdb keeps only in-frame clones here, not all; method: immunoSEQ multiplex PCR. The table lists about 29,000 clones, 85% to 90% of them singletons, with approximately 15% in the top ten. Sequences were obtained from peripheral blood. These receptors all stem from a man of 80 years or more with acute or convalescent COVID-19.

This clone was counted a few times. The chain's CDR3 is CASSPRVQETQYF. The CDR3 DNA sequence: TGTGCCAGCTCACCACGAGTACAAGAGACCCAGTACTTC. The chain couples TRBV18 to TRBJ2-5; D not resolved. Germline V gives CDR1 KGHSH, CDR2 LQKENI. With 1 base removed from V and 2 bases from J, the gap between germline ends came to 5 bases. CDR3 length: 13 amino acids. The whole variable domain, remainder taken from reference TRBV18 and TRBJ2-5, is NAGVMQNPRHLVRRRGQEARLRCSPMKGHSHVYWYRQLPEEGLKFMVYLQKENIIDESGMPKERFSAEFPKEGPSILRIQQVVRGDSAAYFCASSPRVQETQYFGPGTRLLVL.

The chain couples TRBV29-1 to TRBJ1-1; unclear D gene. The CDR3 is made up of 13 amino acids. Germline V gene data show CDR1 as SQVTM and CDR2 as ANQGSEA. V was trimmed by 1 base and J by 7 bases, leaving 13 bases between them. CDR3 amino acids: CSVEGETTIEAFF. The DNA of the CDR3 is TGCAGCGTTGAAGGTGAAACTACCATTGAAGCTTTCTTT. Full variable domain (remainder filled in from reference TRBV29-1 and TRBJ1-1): SAVISQKPSRDICQRGTSLTIQCQVDSQVTMMFWYRQQPGQSLTLIATANQGSEATYESGFVIDKFPISRPNLTFSTLTVSNMSPEDSSIYLCSVEGETTIEAFFGQGTRLTVV.

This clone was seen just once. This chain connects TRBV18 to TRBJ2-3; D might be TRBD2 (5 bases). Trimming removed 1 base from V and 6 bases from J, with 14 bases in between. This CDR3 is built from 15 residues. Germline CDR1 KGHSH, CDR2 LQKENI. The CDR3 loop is CASSPHAGFSDTQYF. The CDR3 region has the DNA TGTGCCAGCTCACCACACGCGGGTTTCTCGGATACGCAGTATTTT.

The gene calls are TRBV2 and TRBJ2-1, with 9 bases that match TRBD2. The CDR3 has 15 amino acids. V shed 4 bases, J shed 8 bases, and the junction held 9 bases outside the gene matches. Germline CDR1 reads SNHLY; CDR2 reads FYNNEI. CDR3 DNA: TGTGCCAGCAGTGTGGGGCGGGGGGGTTTGGATGAGCAGTTCTTC. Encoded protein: CASSVGRGGLDEQFF.

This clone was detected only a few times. CDR3 coding DNA: TGTGCCAGCAGCCCCTTTTTGGGAGGCCAAGAGACCCAGTACTTC. This gives the protein CASSPFLGGQETQYF. The chain carries TRBV9 and TRBJ2-5; a weak D match, TRBD2 (6 bases). CDR3 length: 15 amino acids. Trimming stripped 4 bases from V and 1 base from J, with 14 bases between. Germline V CDR1 and CDR2: SGDLS, YYNGEE.

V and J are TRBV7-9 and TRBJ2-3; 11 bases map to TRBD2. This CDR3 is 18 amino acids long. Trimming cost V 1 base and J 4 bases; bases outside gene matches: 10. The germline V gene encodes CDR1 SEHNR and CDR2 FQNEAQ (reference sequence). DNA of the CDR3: TGTGCCAGCAGCTTAGGTGGGCTAGCGGGGGGAAAAGCAGATACGCAGTATTTT. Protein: CASSLGGLAGGKADTQYF.

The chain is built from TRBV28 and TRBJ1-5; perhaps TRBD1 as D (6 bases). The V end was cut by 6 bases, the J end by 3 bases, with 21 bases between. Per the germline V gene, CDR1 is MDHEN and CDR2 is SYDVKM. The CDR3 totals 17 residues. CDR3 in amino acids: CASSLVRGALNNQPQHF. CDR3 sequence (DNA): TGTGCCAGCAGCCTAGTACGGGGGGCGCTTAACAATCAGCCCCAGCATTTT.

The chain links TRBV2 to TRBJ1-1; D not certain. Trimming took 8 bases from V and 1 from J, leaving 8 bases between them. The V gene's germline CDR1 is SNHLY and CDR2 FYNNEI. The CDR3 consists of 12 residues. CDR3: CASCCGNTEAFF. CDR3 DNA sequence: TGTGCCAGCTGCTGCGGGAACACTGAAGCTTTCTTT.

The CDR3 spells CASSRGGLTISTNEKLFF. The CDR3 DNA reads as TGTGCCAGCTCTAGGGGGGGACTAACAATCTCAACTAATGAAAAACTGTTTTTT. This chain uses TRBV27 with TRBJ1-4; D is possibly TRBD1 (6 bases). This CDR3 spans 18 amino acids. Germline assignment: CDR1 MNHEY and CDR2 SMNVEV (reference sequence). V was cut by 8 bases and J by 0 bases, with 22 bases left in between.

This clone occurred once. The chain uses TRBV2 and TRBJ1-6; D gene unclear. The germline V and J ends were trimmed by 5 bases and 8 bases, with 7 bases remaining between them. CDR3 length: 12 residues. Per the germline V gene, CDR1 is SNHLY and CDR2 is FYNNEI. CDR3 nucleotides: TGTGCCAGCAGTACAGAGTATTCACCCCTCCACTTT. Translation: CASSTEYSPLHF.

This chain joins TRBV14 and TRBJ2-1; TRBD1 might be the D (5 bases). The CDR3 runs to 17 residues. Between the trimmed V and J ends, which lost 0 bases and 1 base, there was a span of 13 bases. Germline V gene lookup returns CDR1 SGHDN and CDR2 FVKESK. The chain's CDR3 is CASSQDVGRGSYNEQFF. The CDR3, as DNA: TGTGCCAGCAGCCAAGATGTTGGAAGGGGATCCTACAATGAGCAGTTCTTC.

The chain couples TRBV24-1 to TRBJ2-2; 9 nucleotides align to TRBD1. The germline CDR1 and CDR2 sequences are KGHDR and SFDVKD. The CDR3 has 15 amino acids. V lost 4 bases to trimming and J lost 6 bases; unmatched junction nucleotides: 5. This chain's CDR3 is CATSEAGTGSGELFF. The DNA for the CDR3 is TGTGCCACCAGTGAGGCCGGGACAGGGTCCGGGGAGCTGTTTTTT.

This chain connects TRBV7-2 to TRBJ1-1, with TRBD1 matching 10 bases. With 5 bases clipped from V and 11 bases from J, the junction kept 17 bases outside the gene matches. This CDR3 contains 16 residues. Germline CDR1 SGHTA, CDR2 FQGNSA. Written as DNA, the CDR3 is TGTGCCAGCAGCGGGTCCGGGACAGGGGACGTTAGAAGGGCTTTCTTT. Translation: CASSGSGTGDVRRAFF.

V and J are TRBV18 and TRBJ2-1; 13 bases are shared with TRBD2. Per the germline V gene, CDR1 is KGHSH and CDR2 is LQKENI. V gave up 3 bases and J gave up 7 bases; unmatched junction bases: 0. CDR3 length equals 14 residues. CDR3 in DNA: TGTGCCAGCTCACCGGGACTAGCGGGGAATGAGCAGTTCTTC. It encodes CASSPGLAGNEQFF.

CDR3 in amino acids: CASSTPFRGLYEQYF. As DNA, the CDR3 is TGTGCCAGCAGCACCCCGTTCAGGGGGCTCTACGAGCAGTACTTC. This chain uses TRBV6-5 with TRBJ2-7; 8 bases line up with TRBD1. Germline-derived CDR1 and CDR2 are MNHEY and SVGAGI. V dropped 6 bases and J dropped 3; count of bases not matched to a gene: 10. The CDR3 totals 15 residues.

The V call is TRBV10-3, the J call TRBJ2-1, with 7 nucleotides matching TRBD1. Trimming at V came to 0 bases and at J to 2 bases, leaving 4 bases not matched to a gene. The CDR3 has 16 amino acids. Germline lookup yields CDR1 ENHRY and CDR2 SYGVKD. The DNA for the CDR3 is TGTGCCATCAGTGAGTCGAGCCAGGGGGCCTACAATGAGCAGTTCTTC. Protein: CAISESSQGAYNEQFF.

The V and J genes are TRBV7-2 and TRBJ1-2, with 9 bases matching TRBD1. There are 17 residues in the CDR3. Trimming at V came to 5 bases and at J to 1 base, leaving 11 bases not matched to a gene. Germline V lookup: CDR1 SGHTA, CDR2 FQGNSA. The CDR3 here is CASSLRAGTGYNYGYTF. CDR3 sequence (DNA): TGTGCCAGCAGCCTAAGGGCCGGGACAGGGTATAACTATGGCTACACCTTC. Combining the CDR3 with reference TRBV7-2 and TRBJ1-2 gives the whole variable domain GAGVSQSPSNKVTEKGKDVELRCDPISGHTALYWYRQSLGQGLEFLIYFQGNSAPDKSGLPSDRFSAERTGGSVSTLTIQRTQQEDSAVYLCASSLRAGTGYNYGYTFGSGTRLTVV.

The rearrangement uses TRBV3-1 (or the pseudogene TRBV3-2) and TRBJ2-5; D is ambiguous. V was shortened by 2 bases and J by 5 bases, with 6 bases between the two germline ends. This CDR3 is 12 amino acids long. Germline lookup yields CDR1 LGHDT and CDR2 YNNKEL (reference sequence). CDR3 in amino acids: CASSQIIETQYF. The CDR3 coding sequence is TGTGCCAGCAGCCAAATCATCGAGACCCAGTACTTC.

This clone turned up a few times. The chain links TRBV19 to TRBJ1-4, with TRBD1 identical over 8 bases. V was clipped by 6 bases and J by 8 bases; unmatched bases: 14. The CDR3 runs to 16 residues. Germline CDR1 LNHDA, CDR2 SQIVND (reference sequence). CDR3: CASSRHSGGRGEKLFF. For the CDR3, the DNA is TGTGCCAGTAGCCGGCACTCAGGGGGCCGGGGGGAAAAACTGTTTTTT.

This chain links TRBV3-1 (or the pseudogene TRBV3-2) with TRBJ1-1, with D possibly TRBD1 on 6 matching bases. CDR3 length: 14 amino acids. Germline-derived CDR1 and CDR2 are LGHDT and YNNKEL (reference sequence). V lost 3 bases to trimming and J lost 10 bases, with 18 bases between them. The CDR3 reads CASSQGGAASPAFF. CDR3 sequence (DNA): TGTGCCAGCAGCCAGGGGGGGGCGGCATCACCAGCTTTCTTT.

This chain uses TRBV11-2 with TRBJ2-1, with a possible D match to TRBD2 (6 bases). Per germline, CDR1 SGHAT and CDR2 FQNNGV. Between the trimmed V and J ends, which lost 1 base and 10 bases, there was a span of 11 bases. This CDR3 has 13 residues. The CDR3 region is CASSLGGSGEQFF. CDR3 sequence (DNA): TGTGCCAGCAGCTTAGGGGGTAGCGGAGAGCAGTTCTTC.

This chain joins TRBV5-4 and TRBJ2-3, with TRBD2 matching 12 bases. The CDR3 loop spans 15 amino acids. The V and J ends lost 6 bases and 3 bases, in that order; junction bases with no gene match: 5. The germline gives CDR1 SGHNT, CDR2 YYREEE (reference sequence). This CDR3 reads CASMGLAGGTDTQYF. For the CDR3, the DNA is TGTGCCAGCATGGGACTAGCGGGTGGAACAGATACGCAGTATTTT.

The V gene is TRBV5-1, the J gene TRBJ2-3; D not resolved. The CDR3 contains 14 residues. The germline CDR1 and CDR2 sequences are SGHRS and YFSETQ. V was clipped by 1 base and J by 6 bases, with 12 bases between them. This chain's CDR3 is CASSLPAVRDTQYF. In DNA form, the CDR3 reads TGCGCCAGCAGCTTGCCCGCCGTGAGGGATACGCAGTATTTT.

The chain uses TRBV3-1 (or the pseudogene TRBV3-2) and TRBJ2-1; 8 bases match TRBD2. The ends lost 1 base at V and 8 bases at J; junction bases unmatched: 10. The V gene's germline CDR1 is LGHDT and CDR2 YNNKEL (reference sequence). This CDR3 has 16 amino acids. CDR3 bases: TGTGCCAGCAGCCAAGGCGGGGGGCCCGCCGTGGATGAGCAGTTCTTC. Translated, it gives CASSQGGGPAVDEQFF.

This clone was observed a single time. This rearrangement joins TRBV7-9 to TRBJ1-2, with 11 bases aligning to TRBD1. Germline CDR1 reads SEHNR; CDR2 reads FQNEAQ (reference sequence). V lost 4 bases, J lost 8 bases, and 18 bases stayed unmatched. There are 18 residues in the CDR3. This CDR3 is CASSSPMRDRGFVRGYTF. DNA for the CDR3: TGTGCCAGCAGCTCCCCCATGCGGGACAGGGGGTTTGTGAGGGGCTACACCTTC. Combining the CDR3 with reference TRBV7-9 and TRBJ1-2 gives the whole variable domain DTGVSQNPRHKITKRGQNVTFRCDPISEHNRLYWYRQTLGQGPEFLTYFQNEAQLEKSRLLSDRFSAERPKGSFSTLEIQRTEQGDSAMYLCASSSPMRDRGFVRGYTFGSGTRLTVV.

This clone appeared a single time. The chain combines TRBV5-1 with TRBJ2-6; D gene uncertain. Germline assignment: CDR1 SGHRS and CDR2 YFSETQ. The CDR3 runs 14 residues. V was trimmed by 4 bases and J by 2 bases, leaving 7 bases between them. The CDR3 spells CASSPTPGANVLTF. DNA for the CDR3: TGCGCCAGCAGCCCTACCCCTGGGGCCAACGTCCTGACTTTC. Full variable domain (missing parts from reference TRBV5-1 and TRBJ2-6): KAGVTQTPRYLIKTRGQQVTLSCSPISGHRSVSWYQQTPGQGLQFLFEYFSETQRNKGNFPGRFSGRQFSNSRSEMNVSTLELGDSALYLCASSPTPGANVLTFGAGSRLTVL.

This CDR3 reads CASSFNSLAAFF. The CDR3 coding sequence is TGTGCCAGCAGCTTCAACAGTCTCGCGGCTTTCTTT. This chain connects TRBV7-9 to TRBJ1-1; D remains ambiguous. The CDR3 totals 12 residues. Germline CDR1 reads SEHNR; CDR2 reads FQNEAQ (reference sequence). The ends were cut back, 3 bases at V and 11 bases at J, with 13 bases in the middle.

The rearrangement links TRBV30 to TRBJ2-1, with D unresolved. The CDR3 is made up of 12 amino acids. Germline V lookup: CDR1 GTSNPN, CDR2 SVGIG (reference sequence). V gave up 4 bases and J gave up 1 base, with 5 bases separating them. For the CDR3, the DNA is TGTGCCTGGACTCCTTCCTACAATGAGCAGTTCTTC. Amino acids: CAWTPSYNEQFF.

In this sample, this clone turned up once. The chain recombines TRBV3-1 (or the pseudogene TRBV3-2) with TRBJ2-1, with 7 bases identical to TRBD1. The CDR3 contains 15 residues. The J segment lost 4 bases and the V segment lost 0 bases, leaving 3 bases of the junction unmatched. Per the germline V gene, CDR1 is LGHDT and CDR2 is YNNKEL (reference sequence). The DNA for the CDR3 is TGTGCCAGCAGCCAAGAAACAGGGGCGTACAATGAGCAGTTCTTC. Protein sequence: CASSQETGAYNEQFF.